This TCR beta chain was recovered during a study of cytomegalovirus exposure and HLA in healthy donors. Both 60 Vbeta primers and 13 Jbeta primers went into the PCR. Sequencing was performed with immunoSEQ multiplex PCR; in TCRdb, only in-frame clones are kept and a portion is missing. The sample yields approximately 93,000 clones, over 60% seen once. Points on this clone: Its antigen is unknown.

Germline-derived CDR1 and CDR2 are SQVTM and ANQGSEA. V was cut by 4 bases and J by 1 base, with 10 bases left in between. The CDR3 is 13 residues long. The study, taken as a whole, reports: Cytomegalovirus-associated status was assigned to around 160 TCR beta chains. When analyzed later, the rates of TCR association showed variation by HLA locus, with DRB1 the most and HLA-C the fewest. The authors excluded some V segments, including TRBV6-2 and TRBV6-3, as indistinguishable.

The rearrangement uses TRBV29-1 and TRBJ1-1; possible D gene TRBD1, 6 bases. The receptor comes from a boy aged 5-17 years in good health and CMV-seropositive. Material for sequencing was PBMCs. The CDR3 DNA is TGCAGCGTTGGGCAGGGGAGGAACACTGAAGCTTTCTTT. Residues: CSVGQGRNTEAFF.